This entry is about one T cell receptor (beta chain). Original processing methods: Estimation of nucleated cell counts was performed using reference gene primer amplification. The method was immunoSEQ multiplex PCR; TCRdb's version includes in-frame clones alone and lacks a portion of them. D and trimming were read from the DNA, whereas the V and J calls and clone size are those reported in that table. The data hold about 280,000 clones, with approximately 86% observed a single time. The V gene's germline CDR1 is SGDLS and CDR2 YYNGEE. This CDR3 contains 15 residues. The ends were cut back, 3 bases at V and 6 bases at J, with 15 bases in the middle. The record originates from a study of blood T cell repertoires in COVID-19. In the study overall: Both acute and convalescent COVID-19 samples were obtained from the United States, Italy and Spain. The cDNA or gDNA used as material had been derived from T cells, B-cell-depleted T cells, or PBMCs.

The receptor was isolated from a young man with active or convalescent COVID-19. The sequenced sample was peripheral blood. The genes are TRBV9 and TRBJ2-2, with a possible D match to TRBD1 (5 bases). The CDR3 DNA reads as TGTGCCAGCAGCGCCTCCGGACAAGTCGCCGGGGAGCTGTTTTTT. Translated: CASSASGQVAGELFF.